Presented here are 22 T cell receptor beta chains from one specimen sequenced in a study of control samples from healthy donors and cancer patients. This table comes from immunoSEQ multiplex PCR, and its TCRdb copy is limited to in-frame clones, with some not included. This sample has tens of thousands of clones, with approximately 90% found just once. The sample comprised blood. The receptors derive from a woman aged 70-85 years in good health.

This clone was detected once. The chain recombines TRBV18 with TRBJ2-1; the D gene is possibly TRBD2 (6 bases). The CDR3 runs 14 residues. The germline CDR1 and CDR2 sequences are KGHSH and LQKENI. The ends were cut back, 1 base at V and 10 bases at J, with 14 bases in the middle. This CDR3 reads CASSPRGLPIEQFF. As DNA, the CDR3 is TGTGCCAGCTCACCACGTGGACTACCAATAGAGCAGTTCTTC.

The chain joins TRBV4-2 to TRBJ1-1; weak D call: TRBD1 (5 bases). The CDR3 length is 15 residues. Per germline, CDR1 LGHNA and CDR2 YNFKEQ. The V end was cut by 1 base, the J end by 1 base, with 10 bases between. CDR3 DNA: TGTGCCAGCAGCCAAGCGGGGCAGGGGAACACTGAAGCTTTCTTT. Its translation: CASSQAGQGNTEAFF.

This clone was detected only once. CDR3 residues: CSVGSLTGTGVDGYTF. The DNA of the CDR3 is TGCAGCGTTGGCTCCTTAACCGGGACAGGGGTGGATGGCTACACCTTC. The chain combines TRBV29-1 with TRBJ1-2; TRBD1 agrees at 10 bases. The length of the CDR3 is 16 residues. Per the germline V gene, CDR1 is SQVTM and CDR2 is ANQGSEA. The ends lost 4 bases at V and 6 bases at J; junction bases unmatched: 14.

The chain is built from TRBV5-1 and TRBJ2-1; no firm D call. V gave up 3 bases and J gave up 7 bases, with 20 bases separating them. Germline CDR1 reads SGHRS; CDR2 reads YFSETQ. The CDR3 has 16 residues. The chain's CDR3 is CASSSEGLRSLNEQFF. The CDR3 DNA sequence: TGCGCCAGCAGCTCGGAAGGGCTCCGCAGTCTAAATGAGCAGTTCTTC.

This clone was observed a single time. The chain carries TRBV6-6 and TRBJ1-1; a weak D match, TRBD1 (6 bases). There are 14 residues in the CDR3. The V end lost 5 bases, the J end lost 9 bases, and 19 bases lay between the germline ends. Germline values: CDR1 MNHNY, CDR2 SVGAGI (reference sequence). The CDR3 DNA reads TGTGCCAGCAGTCGCGAATACACAGGGTCGCAAGCTTTCTTT. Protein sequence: CASSREYTGSQAFF.

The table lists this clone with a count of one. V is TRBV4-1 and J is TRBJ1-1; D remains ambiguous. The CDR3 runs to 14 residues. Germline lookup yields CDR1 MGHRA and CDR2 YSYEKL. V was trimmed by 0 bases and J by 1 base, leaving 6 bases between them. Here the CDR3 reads CASSQETGNTEAFF. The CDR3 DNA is TGCGCCAGCAGCCAAGAAACCGGGAACACTGAAGCTTTCTTT.

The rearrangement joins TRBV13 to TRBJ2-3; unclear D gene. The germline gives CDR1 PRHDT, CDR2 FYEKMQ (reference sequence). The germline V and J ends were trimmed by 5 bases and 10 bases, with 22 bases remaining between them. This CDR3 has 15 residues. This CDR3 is CASSPTDQSHMPQYF. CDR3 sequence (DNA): TGTGCCAGCAGCCCTACCGACCAGAGTCATATGCCGCAGTATTTT.

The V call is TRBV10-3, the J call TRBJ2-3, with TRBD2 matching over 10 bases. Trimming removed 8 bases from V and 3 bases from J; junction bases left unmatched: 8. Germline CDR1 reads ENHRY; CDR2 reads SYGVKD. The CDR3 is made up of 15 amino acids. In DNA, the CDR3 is TGTGCCATCGCAAGCGGGGGGGCCAATACAGATACGCAGTATTTT. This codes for CAIASGGANTDTQYF.

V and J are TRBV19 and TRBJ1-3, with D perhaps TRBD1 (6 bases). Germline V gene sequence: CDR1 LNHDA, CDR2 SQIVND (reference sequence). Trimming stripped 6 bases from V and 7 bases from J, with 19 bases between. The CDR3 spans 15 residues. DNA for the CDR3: TGTGCCAGTAGAAGGGGGACCGCCGACGGGAACACCATATATTTT. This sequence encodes CASRRGTADGNTIYF.

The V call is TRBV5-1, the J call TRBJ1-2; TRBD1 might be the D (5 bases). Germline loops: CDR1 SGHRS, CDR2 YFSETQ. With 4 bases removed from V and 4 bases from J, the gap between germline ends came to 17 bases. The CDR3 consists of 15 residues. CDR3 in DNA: TGCGCCAGCAGCGCGGGTTCAGGGACCCGCTATGGCTACACCTTC. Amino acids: CASSAGSGTRYGYTF.

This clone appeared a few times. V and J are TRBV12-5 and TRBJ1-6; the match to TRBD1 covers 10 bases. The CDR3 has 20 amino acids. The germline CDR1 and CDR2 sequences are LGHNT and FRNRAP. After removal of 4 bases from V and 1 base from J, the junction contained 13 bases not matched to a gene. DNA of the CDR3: TGTGCTAGTGGTTCTTCAGCTCGGGACAGGGGTTATTCCTATAATTCACCCCTCCACTTT. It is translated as CASGSSARDRGYSYNSPLHF.

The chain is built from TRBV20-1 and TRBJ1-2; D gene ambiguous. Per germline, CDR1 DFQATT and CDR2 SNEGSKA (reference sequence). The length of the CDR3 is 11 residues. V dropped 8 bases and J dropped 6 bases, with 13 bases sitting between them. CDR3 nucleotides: TGCAGTTCCAGACTAATCGATGGCTACACCTTC. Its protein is CSSRLIDGYTF.

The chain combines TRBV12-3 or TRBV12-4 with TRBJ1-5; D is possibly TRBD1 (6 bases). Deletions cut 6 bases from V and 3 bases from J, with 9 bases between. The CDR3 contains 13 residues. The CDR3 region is CASRGAPNQPQHF. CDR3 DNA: TGTGCCAGCAGGGGGGCCCCCAATCAGCCCCAGCATTTT.

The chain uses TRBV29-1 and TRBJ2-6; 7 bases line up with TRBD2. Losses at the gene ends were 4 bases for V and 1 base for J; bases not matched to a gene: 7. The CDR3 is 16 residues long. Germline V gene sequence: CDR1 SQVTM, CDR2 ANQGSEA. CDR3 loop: CSVAGGGRSGANVLTF. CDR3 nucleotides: TGCAGCGTTGCGGGAGGTGGGAGGTCTGGGGCCAACGTCCTGACTTTC.

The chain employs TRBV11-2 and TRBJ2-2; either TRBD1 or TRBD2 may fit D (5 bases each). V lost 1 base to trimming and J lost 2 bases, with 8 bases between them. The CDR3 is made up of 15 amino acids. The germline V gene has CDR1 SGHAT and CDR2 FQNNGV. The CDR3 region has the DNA TGTGCCAGCAGCTTAGCGGGGCTAAACACCGGGGAGCTGTTTTTT. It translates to CASSLAGLNTGELFF.

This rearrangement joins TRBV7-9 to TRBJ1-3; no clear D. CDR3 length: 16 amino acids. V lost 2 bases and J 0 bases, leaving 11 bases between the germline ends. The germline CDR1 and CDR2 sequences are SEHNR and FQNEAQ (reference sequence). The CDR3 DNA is TGTGCCAGCAGCTTAAGTCAGACGATCTCTGGAAACACCATATATTTT. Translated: CASSLSQTISGNTIYF. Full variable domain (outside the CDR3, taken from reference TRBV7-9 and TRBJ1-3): DTGVSQNPRHKITKRGQNVTFRCDPISEHNRLYWYRQTLGQGPEFLTYFQNEAQLEKSRLLSDRFSAERPKGSFSTLEIQRTEQGDSAMYLCASSLSQTISGNTIYFGEGSWLTVV.

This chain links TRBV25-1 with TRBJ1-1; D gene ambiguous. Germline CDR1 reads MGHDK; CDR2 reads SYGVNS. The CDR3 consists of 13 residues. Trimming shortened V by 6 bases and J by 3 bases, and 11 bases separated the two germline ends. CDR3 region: CASRGLSDTEAFF. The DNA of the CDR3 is TGTGCCAGCAGGGGATTATCGGACACTGAAGCTTTCTTT.

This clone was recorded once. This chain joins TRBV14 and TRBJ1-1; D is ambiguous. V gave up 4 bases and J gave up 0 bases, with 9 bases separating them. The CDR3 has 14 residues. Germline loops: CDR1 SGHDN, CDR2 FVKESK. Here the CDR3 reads CASSRQTMNTEAFF. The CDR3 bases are TGTGCCAGCAGCCGCCAGACCATGAACACTGAAGCTTTCTTT.

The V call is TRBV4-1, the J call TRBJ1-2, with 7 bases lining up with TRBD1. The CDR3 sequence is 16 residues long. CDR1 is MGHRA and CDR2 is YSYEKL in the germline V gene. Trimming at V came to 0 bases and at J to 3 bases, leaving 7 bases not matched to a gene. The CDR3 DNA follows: TGCGCCAGCAGCCAAGACCTTGGGACAGACTACTATGGCTACACCTTC. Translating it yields CASSQDLGTDYYGYTF.

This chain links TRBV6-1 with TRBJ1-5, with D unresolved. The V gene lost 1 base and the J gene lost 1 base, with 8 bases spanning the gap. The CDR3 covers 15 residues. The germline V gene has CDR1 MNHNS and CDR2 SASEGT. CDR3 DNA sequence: TGTGCCAGCAGTGAAGAGGGTCCCAGCAATCAGCCCCAGCATTTT. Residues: CASSEEGPSNQPQHF.

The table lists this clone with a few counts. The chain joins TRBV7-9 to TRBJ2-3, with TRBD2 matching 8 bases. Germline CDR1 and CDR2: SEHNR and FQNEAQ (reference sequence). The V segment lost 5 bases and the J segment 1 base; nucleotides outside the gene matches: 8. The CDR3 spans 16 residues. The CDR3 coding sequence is TGTGCCAGCAGCCGTTCAGCGGGAGTCGGCACAGATACGCAGTATTTT. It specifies CASSRSAGVGTDTQYF.

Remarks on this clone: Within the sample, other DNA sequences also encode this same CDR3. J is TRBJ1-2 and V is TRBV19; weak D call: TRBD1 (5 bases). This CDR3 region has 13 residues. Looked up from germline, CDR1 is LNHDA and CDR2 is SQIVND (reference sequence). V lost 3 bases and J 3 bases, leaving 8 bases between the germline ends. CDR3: CASSIQGDYGYTF. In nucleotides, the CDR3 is TGTGCCAGTAGTATCCAGGGTGACTATGGCTACACCTTC. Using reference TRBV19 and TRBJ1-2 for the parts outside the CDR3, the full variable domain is DGGITQSPKYLFRKEGQNVTLSCEQNLNHDAMYWYRQDPGQGLRLIYYSQIVNDFQKGDIAEGYSVSREKKESFPLTVTSAQKNPTAFYLCASSIQGDYGYTFGSGTRLTVV.